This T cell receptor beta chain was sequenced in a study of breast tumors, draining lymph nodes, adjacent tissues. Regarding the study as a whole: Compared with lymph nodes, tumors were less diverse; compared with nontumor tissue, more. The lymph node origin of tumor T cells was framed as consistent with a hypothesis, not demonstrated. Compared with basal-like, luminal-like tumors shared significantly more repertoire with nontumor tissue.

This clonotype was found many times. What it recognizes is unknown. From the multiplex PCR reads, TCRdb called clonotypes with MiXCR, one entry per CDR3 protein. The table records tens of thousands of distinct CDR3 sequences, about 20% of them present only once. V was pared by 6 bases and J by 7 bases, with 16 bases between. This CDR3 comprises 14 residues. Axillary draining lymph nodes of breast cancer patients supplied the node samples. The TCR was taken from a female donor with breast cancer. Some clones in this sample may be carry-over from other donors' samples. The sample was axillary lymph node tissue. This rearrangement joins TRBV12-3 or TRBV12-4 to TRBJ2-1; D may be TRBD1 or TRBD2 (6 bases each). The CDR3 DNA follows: TGTGCCAGCAGGCTTAGCGGAGGGGGGAATGAGCAGTTCTTC. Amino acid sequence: CASRLSGGGNEQFF.